The source of this TCR beta chain is a study of blood T cell repertoires in COVID-19. Libraries were prepared by immunoSEQ multiplex PCR; TCRdb keeps only in-frame clonotypes and omits some of them. The sample has 350,000 to 450,000 clones; around 87% are singletons. Trimming at V came to 4 bases and at J to 8 bases, leaving 5 bases not matched to a gene. Germline CDR1 is SGHRS and CDR2 is YFSETQ. This CDR3 contains 13 residues. The receptor comes from a woman aged 55-69 years with COVID-19, enrolled during active disease. The chain has TRBV5-1 and TRBJ2-2; TRBD1 aligns across 7 bases. The specimen was peripheral blood. As DNA, the CDR3 is TGCGCCAGCAGCCTGGGACAGAAAGGGGAGCTGTTTTTT. It yields the protein CASSLGQKGELFF.